The 28 T cell receptor beta chains below all came from one sample that was sequenced in a study of cytomegalovirus exposure and HLA in healthy donors. PCR employed 60 Vbeta and 13 Jbeta primers. Profiling relied on immunoSEQ multiplex PCR, and the TCRdb table lists in-frame clones only, not all of them. The sample includes about 130,000 clones. Sample: PBMCs. These receptors came from a man between 35 and 55 years old in good health and CMV-seronegative.

The chain joins TRBV10-3 to TRBJ2-2, with 7 nucleotides matching TRBD2. The CDR3 is 16 residues long. The germline CDR1 and CDR2 sequences are ENHRY and SYGVKD. V shed 6 bases, J shed 5 bases, and the junction held 12 bases outside the gene matches. The CDR3 region is CAISGLSGTGTGELFF. The CDR3 region has the DNA TGTGCCATCAGCGGTCTCAGCGGGACCGGGACCGGGGAGCTGTTTTTT.

This chain uses TRBV6-5 with TRBJ1-3, with 9 bases lining up with TRBD1. The CDR3 length is 15 residues. Germline V lookup: CDR1 MNHEY, CDR2 SVGAGI. V lost 5 bases and J lost 2; bases outside the gene matches: 4. CDR3 DNA sequence: TGTGCCAGCAGTAGGGGACAGGGACCTGGAAACACCATATATTTT. Translating gives CASSRGQGPGNTIYF.

This sequence joins TRBV28 and TRBJ2-1; TRBD1 aligns across 9 bases. The length of the CDR3 is 13 residues. V gave up 6 bases and J gave up 4 bases; unmatched junction bases: 1. Looked up from germline, CDR1 is MDHEN and CDR2 is SYDVKM. The CDR3 nucleotides read TGTGCCAGCAGGGGACAGGGATACAATGAGCAGTTCTTC. This encodes CASRGQGYNEQFF. Combining the CDR3 with reference TRBV28 and TRBJ2-1 gives the whole variable domain DVKVTQSSRYLVKRTGEKVFLECVQDMDHENMFWYRQDPGLGLRLIYFSYDVKMKEKGDIPEGYSVSREKKERFSLILESASTNQTSMYLCASRGQGYNEQFFGPGTRLTVL.

The chain carries TRBV9 and TRBJ2-1, with TRBD2 identical over 8 bases. With 0 bases clipped from V and 8 bases from J, the junction kept 4 bases outside the gene matches. This CDR3 comprises 14 residues. Germline V gene data show CDR1 as SGDLS and CDR2 as YYNGEE. The CDR3 is CASSVGLARDEQFF. The CDR3, as DNA: TGTGCCAGCAGCGTAGGACTAGCGCGAGATGAGCAGTTCTTC.

This chain links TRBV4-2 with TRBJ2-3; D uncertain. Germline lookup yields CDR1 LGHNA and CDR2 YNFKEQ. Between the trimmed V and J ends, which lost 0 bases and 6 bases, there was a span of 19 bases. The CDR3 runs 17 residues. The CDR3 bases are TGTGCCAGCAGCCAAGAGCTCCTTCAGGTTTCAAGGGATACGCAGTATTTT. It specifies CASSQELLQVSRDTQYF.

The V gene is TRBV27, the J gene TRBJ2-1; 7 positions agree with TRBD1. Germline V gives CDR1 MNHEY, CDR2 SMNVEV (reference sequence). V gave up 8 bases and J gave up 3 bases; unmatched junction bases: 7. The CDR3 sequence is 14 residues long. The chain's CDR3 is CASSNRGDYNEQFF. For the CDR3, the DNA is TGTGCCAGCTCCAACAGGGGTGACTACAATGAGCAGTTCTTC.

V gene TRBV11-3 combines with J gene TRBJ2-7; a possible D gene is TRBD2 (6 bases). V lost 1 base and J 6 bases, leaving 16 bases between the germline ends. Germline-derived CDR1 and CDR2 are SGHNT and YENEEA. This CDR3 is built from 15 residues. The CDR3 spells CASSLGMREGGEQYF. Here the CDR3 DNA reads TGTGCCAGCAGCTTAGGAATGCGGGAAGGTGGCGAGCAGTACTTC.

The chain is built from TRBV28 and TRBJ2-7, with 9 bases identical to TRBD1. Looked up from germline, CDR1 is MDHEN and CDR2 is SYDVKM. The CDR3 consists of 15 residues. Trimming cost V 2 bases and J 7 bases; bases outside gene matches: 9. In nucleotides, the CDR3 is TGTGCCAGCAGTTTACCGGGACAGGGCTCGGGAGAGCAGTACTTC. Its protein is CASSLPGQGSGEQYF.

The chain uses TRBV5-5 and TRBJ2-3; 10 bases fit TRBD2. CDR3 length: 18 amino acids. CDR1 is SGHKS and CDR2 is YYEKEE in the germline V gene (reference sequence). V dropped 0 bases and J dropped 2; count of bases not matched to a gene: 9. The CDR3 reads CASSLVLAGVGSTDTQYF. DNA of the CDR3: TGTGCCAGCAGCTTGGTTCTAGCGGGAGTGGGATCCACAGATACGCAGTATTTT.

This chain connects TRBV11-3 to TRBJ1-1; D uncertain. CDR3 size: 12 residues. Trimming pared 5 bases from V and 11 bases from J, leaving 15 bases between. The V gene's germline CDR1 is SGHNT and CDR2 YENEEA. CDR3 region: CASSGREQGAFF. The CDR3, as DNA: TGTGCCAGCAGCGGACGGGAACAAGGGGCTTTCTTT.

The V and J genes are TRBV4-1 and TRBJ1-5, with D hard to call. V gave up 0 bases and J gave up 2 bases, with 11 bases separating them. Per germline, CDR1 MGHRA and CDR2 YSYEKL. The CDR3 extends over 16 amino acids. The CDR3 DNA sequence: TGCGCCAGCAGCCAAGAAGGAGGACCGCGCAATCAGCCCCAGCATTTT. This encodes CASSQEGGPRNQPQHF.

The chain links TRBV6-5 to TRBJ1-2; D unresolved. V was trimmed by 0 bases and J by 4 bases, leaving 12 bases between them. CDR1 MNHEY and CDR2 SVGAGI come from the germline V gene. The CDR3 is 15 residues long. CDR3 bases: TGTGCCAGCAGTTACTCGACACAGACGTTCTATGGCTACACCTTC. This sequence encodes CASSYSTQTFYGYTF.

The chain combines TRBV6-5 with TRBJ2-3; TRBD1 matches 8 bases. This CDR3 spans 15 amino acids. V was clipped by 8 bases and J by 2 bases; unmatched bases: 9. CDR1 is MNHEY and CDR2 is SVGAGI in the germline V gene. The CDR3 region has the DNA TGTGCCAGCGCCCGGGCAGGGGGCTTCACAGATACGCAGTATTTT. Translating it yields CASARAGGFTDTQYF.

J is TRBJ1-4 and V is TRBV4-1, with 7 bases lining up with TRBD1. J lost 3 bases, V lost 2 bases, and 3 bases had no gene match. The CDR3 is made up of 15 amino acids. The germline CDR1 and CDR2 sequences are MGHRA and YSYEKL. The CDR3 sequence: CASSQTGTANEKLFF. CDR3 sequence (DNA): TGCGCCAGCAGCCAAACCGGGACAGCTAATGAAAAACTGTTTTTT.

CDR3 bases: TGTGCCAGCAGCTGGCAAACAGGGAACGGTGGCTACACCTTC. It codes for CASSWQTGNGGYTF. This rearrangement joins TRBV7-9 to TRBJ1-2, with a tentative D call TRBD1 (6 bases). The CDR3 length is 14 residues. The germline V and J ends were trimmed by 4 bases and 7 bases, with 16 bases remaining between them. Per the germline V gene, CDR1 is SEHNR and CDR2 is FQNEAQ (reference sequence).

The chain carries TRBV28 and TRBJ2-6, with a tentative D call TRBD1 (6 bases). V dropped 2 bases and J dropped 2 bases, with 13 bases sitting between them. Germline lookup yields CDR1 MDHEN and CDR2 SYDVKM. The CDR3 covers 17 residues. This CDR3 is CASSLLSGVPGANVLTF. The CDR3 nucleotides read TGTGCCAGCAGTTTACTGTCAGGGGTGCCTGGGGCCAACGTCCTGACTTTC.

V usage is TRBV4-1 and J usage is TRBJ2-2; the match to TRBD2 covers 9 bases. The CDR3 is 16 residues long. Germline V gives CDR1 MGHRA, CDR2 YSYEKL. V shed 4 bases and J 6 bases; nucleotides not matched to a gene: 9. The chain's CDR3 is CASSPGLARGAGELFF. DNA of the CDR3: TGCGCCAGCAGCCCGGGACTAGCTCGAGGGGCCGGGGAGCTGTTTTTT.

The chain combines TRBV10-3 with TRBJ1-5; 8 bases agree with TRBD1. Germline V gene data show CDR1 as ENHRY and CDR2 as SYGVKD. The CDR3 has 17 amino acids. With V trimmed by 0 bases and J by 7 bases, 11 bases remained unmatched. As DNA, the CDR3 is TGTGCCATCAGTGAGTCGACTCTGACAGGGGTAGGGCAGCCCCAGCATTTT. This sequence encodes CAISESTLTGVGQPQHF.

The gene calls are TRBV23-1 and TRBJ1-5; no firm D call. TRBV23-1 is marked as an open reading frame, function uncertain. The CDR3 loop spans 15 amino acids. Trimming left V 7 bases short and J 6 bases short, with 19 bases between. DNA of the CDR3: TGCGCCAGCATCCCACTGGAGCATATAGGTCAGCCCCAGCATTTT. Translating it yields CASIPLEHIGQPQHF.

This rearrangement joins TRBV18 to TRBJ2-3; a weak D match, TRBD2 (6 bases). The CDR3 runs 13 residues. Germline-derived CDR1 and CDR2 are KGHSH and LQKENI. The V gene lost 8 bases and the J gene lost 5 bases, with 14 bases spanning the gap. CDR3 protein: CASTSYGVDTQYF. The CDR3 nucleotides are TGTGCCAGCACTAGCTACGGGGTAGATACGCAGTATTTT.

The chain couples TRBV6-6 to TRBJ2-2, with TRBD1 as a possible D gene (5 bases). The V and J ends lost 7 bases and 9 bases respectively, with 9 bases between them. The CDR3 sequence is 11 residues long. The germline CDR1 and CDR2 sequences are MNHNY and SVGAGI (reference sequence). The CDR3 sequence: CASTGNWELFF. The CDR3 DNA reads TGTGCCAGCACAGGGAACTGGGAGCTGTTTTTT.

The V and J genes are TRBV4-2 and TRBJ1-2; maybe TRBD1 (6 bases). Germline V CDR1 and CDR2: LGHNA, YNFKEQ. The CDR3 consists of 15 residues. The V and J ends lost 6 bases and 0 bases respectively, with 14 bases between them. CDR3: CASSPEGQSNYGYTF. The CDR3, as DNA: TGTGCCAGCAGTCCCGAGGGACAATCTAACTATGGCTACACCTTC.

The CDR3 DNA is TGTGCCATCAGTGAGCCGCTCTCTGGACTAGGAAATGAGCAGTTCTTC. Residues: CAISEPLSGLGNEQFF. V gene TRBV10-3 combines with J gene TRBJ2-1; 7 nucleotides agree with TRBD2. V lost 2 bases to trimming and J lost 7 bases; unmatched junction nucleotides: 11. The CDR3 contains 16 residues. CDR1 ENHRY and CDR2 SYGVKD come from the germline V gene.

V usage is TRBV25-1 and J usage is TRBJ1-4, with TRBD1 matching 9 bases. The CDR3 covers 13 residues. CDR1 and CDR2 from the germline V gene are MGHDK and SYGVNS. V gave up 6 bases and J gave up 7 bases; unmatched junction bases: 3. Here the CDR3 DNA reads TGTGCCAGCAGGGGACAGGGTGGTGAAAAACTGTTTTTT. Protein product: CASRGQGGEKLFF.

The rearrangement links TRBV30 to TRBJ2-7; TRBD2 might be the D (6 bases). The germline V gene encodes CDR1 GTSNPN and CDR2 SVGIG (reference sequence). Trimming took 2 bases from V and 2 from J, leaving 13 bases between them. The CDR3 contains 14 residues. The CDR3 loop is CAWSLISGTYEQYF. As DNA, the CDR3 is TGTGCCTGGAGTTTAATTAGCGGAACCTACGAGCAGTACTTC.

This chain connects TRBV19 to TRBJ2-7; weak D call: TRBD2 (6 bases). The germline gives CDR1 LNHDA, CDR2 SQIVND (reference sequence). Between the trimmed V and J ends, which lost 4 bases and 7 bases, there was a span of 20 bases. The CDR3 is 15 residues long. The chain's CDR3 is CASSNPGLNYVEQYF. CDR3 DNA: TGTGCCAGTAGTAATCCCGGACTAAACTACGTGGAGCAGTACTTC.

CDR3: CASSESGRNTIYF. CDR3 DNA sequence: TGTGCCAGCAGTGAGTCGGGAAGAAACACCATATATTTT. This sequence joins TRBV6-1 and TRBJ1-3; D remains unclear. The CDR3 length is 13 residues. Germline V gives CDR1 MNHNS, CDR2 SASEGT. V lost 3 bases and J lost 5, with 8 bases in between.

The chain employs TRBV5-1 and TRBJ2-3; D remains unclear. This CDR3 spans 14 amino acids. The V end was cut by 6 bases, the J end by 5 bases, with 16 bases between. From germline, CDR1 is SGHRS and CDR2 YFSETQ. CDR3 residues: CASKSGSPKDTQYF. The CDR3, as DNA: TGCGCCAGCAAATCAGGCAGCCCGAAAGATACGCAGTATTTT.